This is a list of T cell receptor beta chains from one sample in a study of post-analysis software for immune sequencing data. TCRdb called the PCR reads again in MiXCR, with one record for every CDR3 protein. The table lists approximately 630,000 distinct CDR3 sequences, about 60% of them singletons, with over 9% in the top ten. Sequencing was carried out using blood. The source of these receptors is a girl aged 2 to 10 with multiple sclerosis. CDR3s include the opening cysteine and the closing phenylalanine or tryptophan. Each record gives: J gene, D gene, V gene, clone size, CDR3 DNA, CDR3 protein. D genes are given only for firm matches. Some rows mark clone size as missing; the rest say once, few, many or name a class of expanded clone.

TRBJ2-1 | . | TRBV4-3 | . | TGCGCCAGCAGCCAGGTAGTGGCGTCCGAGCAGTTCTTC | CASSQVVASEQFF
TRBJ2-7 | TRBD1 | TRBV7-9 | . | TGTGCCAGCAGCCCCGGGACAGTTCGCTACGAGCAGTACTTC | CASSPGTVRYEQYF
TRBJ2-1 | TRBD2 | TRBV7-2 | . | TGTGCCAGCAGACCCGGACTAGAGGGTGAGCAGTTCTTC | CASRPGLEGEQFF
TRBJ1-1 | . | TRBV12-3/TRBV12-4 | . | TGTGCCAGCAGTTCCGTTCAGGGACGAGGGAACACTGAAGCTTTCTTT | CASSSVQGRGNTEAFF
TRBJ1-2 | . | TRBV6-1 | few | TGTGCCAGCAGAACAGGACTAGACTATGGCTACACCTTC | CASRTGLDYGYTF
TRBJ1-3 | TRBD1 | TRBV11-2 | . | TGTGCCAGCAGTACCTCCGGGGACAGCGGAAACACCATATATTTT | CASSTSGDSGNTIYF
TRBJ2-1 | . | TRBV3-1 | once | TGTGCCAGCAGCCCCCACCCAACGGGGAATGAGCAGTTCTTC | CASSPHPTGNEQFF
TRBJ2-5 | TRBD1 | TRBV28 | . | TGTGCCAGCAGTCCGGGGGGACAGGGGACGGGAGAGCAGTACTTC | CASSPGGQGTGEQYF
TRBJ2-5 | . | TRBV12-3/TRBV12-4 | few | TGTGCCAGCAGTTTGACAGCGGGTGGAAAGACCCAGTACTTC | CASSLTAGGKTQYF
TRBJ2-1 | TRBD2 | TRBV3-1 | once | TGTGCCAGCATCTCAGCGGGAGAGGGGAACAATGAGCAGTTCTTC | CASISAGEGNNEQFF
TRBJ2-5 | . | TRBV5-1 | . | TGCGCCAGCAGCTTGGAAGCGTACAAAGAGACCCAGTACTTC | CASSLEAYKETQYF
TRBJ2-5 | . | TRBV5-1 | . | TGCGCCAGCAGCCCCACCGATGGTGAGACCCAGTACTTC | CASSPTDGETQYF
TRBJ2-6 | . | TRBV5-1 | . | TGCGCCAGCAGCTTAGATCAGGGCTCTGGGGCCAACGTCCTGACTTTC | CASSLDQGSGANVLTF
TRBJ1-1 | . | TRBV29-1 | few | TGCAGCGTAAACCCCGACAGGCTGGGGAACACTGAAGCTTTCTTT | CSVNPDRLGNTEAFF
TRBJ2-1 | TRBD1 | TRBV5-1 | once | TGCGCCAGCAGCTTTTCGACAGGGGCCACAAATGAGCAGTTCTTC | CASSFSTGATNEQFF
TRBJ2-3 | TRBD2 | TRBV12-3/TRBV12-4 | . | TGTGCCAGCAGTCCCAGACTAGCGGGGGGCCACACAGATACGCAGTATTTT | CASSPRLAGGHTDTQYF
TRBJ2-3 | . | TRBV10-3 | . | TGTGCCATCAGGGACCGATTGGCTAGCGATACGCAGTATTTT | CAIRDRLASDTQYF
TRBJ2-1 | TRBD2 | TRBV25-1 | . | TGTGCCAGCAGTGAATATGGTAGCGGGGGAGACAATGAGCAGTTCTTC | CASSEYGSGGDNEQFF
TRBJ2-3 | TRBD2 | TRBV4-3 | . | TGCGCCAGCAGCCAAGAGTTCGGACTAGGCCCCGCAGATACGCAGTATTTT | CASSQEFGLGPADTQYF
TRBJ2-7 | . | TRBV29-1 | . | TGCAGCGTTGCCGAGAACATTTACGAGCAGTACTTC | CSVAENIYEQYF
TRBJ2-7 | . | TRBV21-1 | . | TGTGCCAGCAGATGCGGGACTAGCGGGCTACGCGAGCAGTACTTC | CASRCGTSGLREQYF
TRBJ1-1 | . | TRBV20-1 | . | TGCAGTGCTAGACAGGCAGGGAACACTGAAGCTTTCTTT | CSARQAGNTEAFF
TRBJ1-2 | . | TRBV7-8 | . | TGTGCCAGCAGCTTCGGGGGGGGAGTCTATGGCTACACCTTC | CASSFGGGVYGYTF
TRBJ2-1 | . | TRBV5-5 | . | TGTGCCAGCACCGAGCGGAGCTCCTACAATGAGCAGTTCTTC | CASTERSSYNEQFF
TRBJ1-2 | . | TRBV6-1 | . | TGTGCCAGCAGTGAACGGGGGGGCACCTTC | CASSERGGTF
TRBJ1-1 | . | TRBV30 | . | TGTGCCTGGAGTGTACTAAAGCAGATCATGAACACTGAAGCTTTCTTT | CAWSVLKQIMNTEAFF
TRBJ2-7 | TRBD2 | TRBV7-9 | . | TGTGCCAGCAGCTTTGGGACTAGCGATAACTACGAGCAGTACTTC | CASSFGTSDNYEQYF
TRBJ1-5 | . | TRBV12-3/TRBV12-4 | . | TGTGTCAGCAGTTTGCGGGGTAACAATCAGCCCCAGCATTTT | CVSSLRGNNQPQHF
TRBJ1-5 | . | TRBV6-2/TRBV6-3 | . | TGTGCCAGCGCGGCACCTAGCAATCAGCCCCAGCATTTT | CASAAPSNQPQHF
TRBJ1-1 | TRBD1 | TRBV29-1 | . | TGCAGCGTTGAGTCGCAGGGGGGGGCTGAAGCTTTCTTT | CSVESQGGAEAFF
TRBJ1-6 | . | TRBV12-3/TRBV12-4 | . | TGTGCCAGCAGTTTACCCGCCGGGGGAAGTTCACCCCTCCACTTT | CASSLPAGGSSPLHF
TRBJ2-5 | . | TRBV10-3 | few | TGTGCCATCAGTGAGAACCCGACAGAGATTCAAGAGACCCAGTACTTC | CAISENPTEIQETQYF
TRBJ2-1 | . | TRBV5-1 | . | TGCGCCAGCAGCCCTCTGACAGAGATTAAGTTCTTC | CASSPLTEIKFF
TRBJ1-1 | . | TRBV20-1 | . | TGCAGTGCTAGAAGGGACCCTAACACTGAAGCTTTCTTT | CSARRDPNTEAFF
TRBJ2-7 | . | TRBV10-3 | few | TGTGCCATCAGTGGTGGGGGGCTCACCTACGAGCAGTACTTC | CAISGGGLTYEQYF
TRBJ2-1 | TRBD2 | TRBV29-1 | . | TGCAGCGTTGAACTCGGCGGGAGCTCCTACAATGAGCAGTTCTTC | CSVELGGSSYNEQFF
TRBJ2-5 | TRBD2 | TRBV11-1 | . | TGTGCCAGCAGCTTATCGACTAGCGGGCAAGAGACCCAGTACTTC | CASSLSTSGQETQYF
TRBJ2-7 | . | TRBV20-1 | . | TGCAGTGCTAGTCCCGACTCCCACGAGCAGTACTTC | CSASPDSHEQYF
TRBJ2-5 | TRBD1 | TRBV7-3 | . | TGTGCCAGCAGCTTAACAGGGGGCAAGGAGACCCAGTACTTC | CASSLTGGKETQYF
TRBJ1-2 | . | TRBV7-2 | . | TGTGCCAACAGCCTACTCCAGGGACTGGATGGCTACACCTTC | CANSLLQGLDGYTF
TRBJ2-3 | TRBD2 | TRBV7-2 | . | TGTGCCAGCAGCCCTCTAGCGGGGGTAGGCACAGATACGCAGTATTTT | CASSPLAGVGTDTQYF
TRBJ2-1 | . | TRBV5-1 | . | TGCGCCAGCGGAAAAGGGAGCAATGAGCAGTTCTTC | CASGKGSNEQFF
TRBJ2-3 | TRBD1 | TRBV7-9 | . | TGTGCCAGCAGCCCTGTGGGGACAGGTACGCAGTATTTT | CASSPVGTGTQYF
TRBJ2-1 | TRBD1 | TRBV5-1 | . | TGCGCCAGCAGCCCAAACGCCGGGACAGGGTCCTACAATGAGCAGTTCTTC | CASSPNAGTGSYNEQFF
TRBJ1-2 | . | TRBV29-1 | . | TGCAGCGTTGATGGGGCCCCCGGTCACTATGGCTACACCTTC | CSVDGAPGHYGYTF
TRBJ2-5 | . | TRBV3-1 | . | TGTGCCAGCAGCCCCTTCTTGTTAGCCCAAGAGACCCAGTACTTC | CASSPFLLAQETQYF
TRBJ1-2 | . | TRBV29-1 | . | TGCAGCGTTGATCAAGGGAATGATGGCTACACCTTC | CSVDQGNDGYTF
TRBJ1-1 | . | TRBV20-1 | . | TGCAGTGCTAGAGATCCCGACCTCTTGAACACTGAAGCTTTCTTT | CSARDPDLLNTEAFF
TRBJ1-1 | TRBD1 | TRBV4-1 | . | TGCGCCAGCAGCCAAGATCCGGCAGGGACAGGGTCTGAAGCTTTCTTT | CASSQDPAGTGSEAFF
TRBJ1-1 | . | TRBV11-1 | . | TGTGCCAGCAGCTTTACCTCAGGGGTCACTGAAGCTTTCTTT | CASSFTSGVTEAFF